The T cell receptor (beta chain) under discussion was sequenced for a study of Ad26.COV2.S vaccination and SARS-CoV-2 variants. Overall study results and limits: Substantial breadth was reportedly displayed by spike-specific CD8+ and CD4+ T cell responses after vaccination. Vaccinees displayed broader spike-specific TCR repertoires than placebo recipients. Estimates derived from TCR breadth and depth analyses may have underestimated total T cell responses.

Of note for this clone: Its target is not known.

Using immunoSEQ multiplex PCR, the repertoire was profiled, and TCRdb retains in-frame clones only, with some absent. The top ten clones hold 3% to 5% of a sample with roughly 380,000 clones, about 92% of them seen once. The CDR3 covers 15 residues. V was cut by 2 bases and J by 4 bases, with 14 bases left in between. Germline V gene sequence: CDR1 MNHNS, CDR2 SASEGT. The input for sequencing was peripheral blood, taken after recovery from COVID-19. This sequence was found in a human donor who had recovered from COVID-19. The chain joins TRBV6-1 to TRBJ1-2, with D possibly matching TRBD1 (5 bases). The DNA of the CDR3 is TGTGCCAGCAGTGAAAGGGGTGAGGGGCTCTATGGCTACACCTTC. Translated: CASSERGEGLYGYTF.